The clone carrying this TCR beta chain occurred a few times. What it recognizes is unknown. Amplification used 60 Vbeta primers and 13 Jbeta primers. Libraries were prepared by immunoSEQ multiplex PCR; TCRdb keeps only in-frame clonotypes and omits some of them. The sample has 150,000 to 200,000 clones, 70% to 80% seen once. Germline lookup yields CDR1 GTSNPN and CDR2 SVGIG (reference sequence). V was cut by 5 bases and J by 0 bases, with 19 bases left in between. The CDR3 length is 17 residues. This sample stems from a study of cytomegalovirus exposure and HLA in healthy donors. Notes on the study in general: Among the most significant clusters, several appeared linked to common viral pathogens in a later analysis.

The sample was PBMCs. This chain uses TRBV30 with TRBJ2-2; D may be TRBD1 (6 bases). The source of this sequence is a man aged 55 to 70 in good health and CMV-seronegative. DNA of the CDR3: TGTGCCTGGGGACGGACGGGACATCACGCGAACACCGGGGAGCTGTTTTTT. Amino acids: CAWGRTGHHANTGELFF.